The rows below give T cell receptor beta chains drawn from one sample of a study of shared clonotypes between healthy human individuals. Measured with immunoSEQ multiplex PCR; TCRdb has only the in-frame clones, and not every one. Of 2 million to 2.5 million clones in the sample, 90% to 95% were seen once. The sample taken for sequencing was naive CD4+ T cells sorted from blood. These receptor sequences come from a young man in good health. Both conserved end residues are trimmed from each CDR3. D genes are given only for firm matches.

d_call: .; v_call: TRBV7-9; j_call: TRBJ1-3; cdr3_aa: ASSLGAASGNTIY
d_call: .; v_call: TRBV4-1; j_call: TRBJ1-3; cdr3_aa: ASSQDRRGGNTIY
d_call: .; v_call: TRBV7-9; j_call: TRBJ1-4; cdr3_aa: ASSGARSEKLF
d_call: .; v_call: TRBV2; j_call: TRBJ2-1; cdr3_aa: ASSSGGIRAFYNEQF
d_call: TRBD2; v_call: TRBV28; j_call: TRBJ2-3; cdr3_aa: ASSLPLTSGVTDTQY
d_call: .; v_call: TRBV4-2; j_call: TRBJ2-1; cdr3_aa: ASSQDLVSGNEQF
d_call: .; v_call: TRBV2; j_call: TRBJ1-5; cdr3_aa: ASSERGVGNQPQH
d_call: TRBD1; v_call: TRBV7-3; j_call: TRBJ1-3; cdr3_aa: ASRWGDSSGNTIY
d_call: .; v_call: TRBV10-2; j_call: TRBJ2-7; cdr3_aa: ASRLEPYEQY
d_call: .; v_call: TRBV25-1; j_call: TRBJ1-2; cdr3_aa: ASILWGDRSQIRDGYT
d_call: .; v_call: TRBV6-5; j_call: TRBJ2-3; cdr3_aa: ASRTGTASWDTQY